The subject of this entry is one TCR beta chain. These data belong to a study of control samples from healthy donors and cancer patients. Using immunoSEQ multiplex PCR, the repertoire was profiled, and TCRdb retains in-frame clones only, with some absent. The sample lists 150,000 to 200,000 clones; 70% to 90% were seen once. This receptor was obtained from a man aged 25-40 years in good health. The sequenced sample was blood.

CDR3 in DNA: TGTGCCAGCAGCCCCTACACCGGGGAGCTGTTTTTT. Translating it yields CASSPYTGELFF. V and J are TRBV12-3 or TRBV12-4 and TRBJ2-2; D remains unclear. With 6 bases removed from V and 3 bases from J, the gap between germline ends came to 5 bases. This CDR3 has 12 residues.